Shown below are 12 T cell receptor beta chains from a single sample sequenced in a study of blood T cell repertoires in COVID-19. Assay: immunoSEQ multiplex PCR; the TCRdb copy retains only in-frame clones and omits some. The data hold roughly 65,000 clones, with roughly three quarters observed a single time. Sequenced material: peripheral blood. The receptors were gathered from a man at least 80 years old with acute or convalescent COVID-19.

This chain uses TRBV7-9 with TRBJ2-3; maybe TRBD2 (5 bases). V was clipped by 3 bases and J by 2 bases, with 12 bases between them. The CDR3 has 15 amino acids. Germline V CDR1 and CDR2: SEHNR, FQNEAQ (reference sequence). CDR3 DNA sequence: TGTGCCAGCAGCTTGGGGTACGGGGACACAGATACGCAGTATTTT. Encoded protein: CASSLGYGDTDTQYF.

The chain recombines TRBV28 with TRBJ1-5; D gene unclear. The CDR3 sequence is 12 residues long. Germline V gives CDR1 MDHEN, CDR2 SYDVKM. V was cut by 5 bases and J by 12 bases, with 14 bases left in between. The CDR3 here is CASSRRASFQHF. As DNA, the CDR3 is TGTGCCAGCAGTAGGAGGGCGTCGTTCCAGCATTTT.

The gene calls are TRBV5-8 and TRBJ1-5; the match to TRBD1 covers 7 bases. This CDR3 has 15 residues. V shed 0 bases and J 2 bases; nucleotides not matched to a gene: 2. Germline V gene lookup returns CDR1 SGHTS and CDR2 YDEGEE. The CDR3 sequence: CASSLGQGGNQPQHF. The CDR3 region has the DNA TGTGCCAGCAGCTTGGGACAGGGCGGCAATCAGCCCCAGCATTTT.

The chain recombines TRBV30 with TRBJ2-2; TRBD1 matches at 8 bases. The CDR3 is 15 amino acids. V dropped 2 bases and J dropped 5; count of bases not matched to a gene: 7. Looked up from germline, CDR1 is GTSNPN and CDR2 is SVGIG (reference sequence). CDR3 region: CAWSPWTGQTGELFF. The CDR3 bases are TGTGCCTGGAGTCCTTGGACAGGGCAAACCGGGGAGCTGTTTTTT. Full variable domain (remainder filled in from reference TRBV30 and TRBJ2-2): SQTIHQWPATLVQPVGSPLSLECTVEGTSNPNLYWYRQAAGRGLQLLFYSVGIGQISSEVPQNLSASRPQDRQFILSSKKLLLSDSGFYLCAWSPWTGQTGELFFGEGSRLTVL.

The chain joins TRBV24-1 to TRBJ1-2, with D uncertain. Germline-derived CDR1 and CDR2 are KGHDR and SFDVKD. The CDR3 runs to 14 residues. V was pared by 4 bases and J by 0 bases, with 8 bases between. CDR3 coding DNA: TGTGCCACCAGTGAGCGGCATACTAACTATGGCTACACCTTC. It is translated as CATSERHTNYGYTF.

The V call is TRBV19, the J call TRBJ2-1; D is perhaps TRBD1 (5 bases). The V gene's germline CDR1 is LNHDA and CDR2 SQIVND (reference sequence). The CDR3 has 14 amino acids. Between the trimmed V and J ends, which lost 4 bases and 7 bases, there was a span of 14 bases. The DNA for the CDR3 is TGTGCCAGTAGTAGGGTCTCGTCAGGGAATGAGCAGTTCTTC. Its translation: CASSRVSSGNEQFF.

This clone was counted between two and nine times. The rearrangement joins TRBV4-1 to TRBJ1-1; D is undetermined. Looked up from germline, CDR1 is MGHRA and CDR2 is YSYEKL. The CDR3 is 12 amino acids. The V end lost 2 bases, the J end lost 1 base, and 2 bases lay between the germline ends. Written as DNA, the CDR3 is TGCGCCAGCAGCCAACAGAACACTGAAGCTTTCTTT. It translates to CASSQQNTEAFF.

This clone was seen only once. This chain uses TRBV19 with TRBJ2-7; 10 bases agree with TRBD2. Unmatched junction bases numbered 10, after V lost 11 bases and J lost 6 bases. The germline gives CDR1 LNHDA, CDR2 SQIVND (reference sequence). The CDR3 is 13 amino acids. The CDR3, as DNA: TGTGCCTGCAGTAACCGACTAGCGGGCGAGCAGTACTTC. Its translation is CACSNRLAGEQYF.

The chain couples TRBV30 to TRBJ1-1, with a possible D match to TRBD1 (6 bases). Trimming removed 6 bases from V and 5 bases from J, with 16 bases in between. The CDR3 length is 13 residues. Germline CDR1 GTSNPN, CDR2 SVGIG (reference sequence). CDR3 in DNA: TGTGCCTGTAATACAGGGATTTGGACTGAAGCTTTCTTT. It translates to CACNTGIWTEAFF. Drawing the rest from reference TRBV30 and TRBJ1-1, the complete variable domain is SQTIHQWPATLVQPVGSPLSLECTVEGTSNPNLYWYRQAAGRGLQLLFYSVGIGQISSEVPQNLSASRPQDRQFILSSKKLLLSDSGFYLCACNTGIWTEAFFGQGTRLTVV.

Here the CDR3 DNA reads TGTGCCAGCAGCTTAAGCGGGGAAGAGACCCAGTACTTC. Protein: CASSLSGEETQYF. This chain connects TRBV7-9 to TRBJ2-5, with 7 bases aligning to TRBD2. Per the germline V gene, CDR1 is SEHNR and CDR2 is FQNEAQ (reference sequence). With V trimmed by 2 bases and J by 3 bases, 0 bases remained unmatched. The CDR3 consists of 13 residues.

This clone was observed a single time. The rearrangement uses TRBV5-1 and TRBJ2-1; 8 bases are a match to TRBD1. Germline CDR1 reads SGHRS; CDR2 reads YFSETQ. The V gene end was trimmed by 3 bases and the J gene end by 5 bases; junction bases not matched to a gene: 1. CDR3 size: 13 residues. The CDR3 reads CASSSQGDNEQFF. For the CDR3, the DNA is TGCGCCAGCAGCTCACAGGGGGACAATGAGCAGTTCTTC.

The rearrangement links TRBV27 to TRBJ1-4; no reliable D call. The CDR3 covers 14 residues. Germline V gene data show CDR1 as MNHEY and CDR2 as SMNVEV (reference sequence). Trimming took 5 bases from V and 8 from J, leaving 15 bases between them. CDR3 in amino acids: CASSPSGAGEKLFF. The CDR3 nucleotides are TGTGCCAGCAGTCCCTCGGGAGCCGGAGAAAAACTGTTTTTT.